These 26 T cell receptor beta chains came from one sample sequenced in a study of CD8+CD57+ T cells in acquired aplastic anemia. CDR3 and TCR beta VDJ profiling relied on a genomic DNA template. TCRdb processed the reads anew with MiXCR; each CDR3 protein has one entry. The sample lists 120,000 or so distinct CDR3 sequences, roughly 50% occurring once. The sample comprised sorted CD4+, CD8+, or CD8+CD57+ T cells (not recorded which) from PBMCs. Receptors were obtained from a human donor in good health, serving as a control.

This clonotype was seen many times. The V gene is TRBV12-3 or TRBV12-4, the J gene TRBJ2-3; D is undetermined. V was clipped by 1 base and J by 5 bases, with 4 bases between them. CDR3 length equals 12 residues. Here the CDR3 DNA reads TGTGCCAGCAGTTTAGGGGGAGATACGCAGTATTTT. Amino acids: CASSLGGDTQYF.

In its sample, this clonotype was seen many times. CDR3 loop: CASSPVAGSTDTQYF. CDR3 DNA sequence: TGTGCCAGCAGCCCCGTAGCGGGGAGCACAGATACGCAGTATTTT. V gene TRBV6-1 combines with J gene TRBJ2-3, with 8 bases aligning to TRBD2. The CDR3 contains 15 residues. The V and J ends lost 6 bases and 0 bases, in that order; junction bases with no gene match: 5. Germline V gives CDR1 MNHNS, CDR2 SASEGT.

CDR3 protein: CASSPRAGGSGSSYEQYF. The CDR3 bases are TGTGCCAGCTCACCCCGAGCGGGAGGATCCGGCAGCTCCTACGAGCAGTACTTC. The chain links TRBV19 to TRBJ2-7; TRBD2 matches 9 bases. J was trimmed by 0 bases and V by 9 bases; bases with no gene match: 18. The germline gives CDR1 LNHDA, CDR2 SQIVND (reference sequence). This CDR3 comprises 18 residues.

A few counts support this clonotype. Here the CDR3 DNA reads TGTGCCAGCAGTGGGGGCGGGGGGGCCGGGACCCAGTACTTC. This sequence encodes CASSGGGGAGTQYF. The J gene is TRBJ2-5, the V gene TRBV2; 9 positions agree with TRBD2. CDR1 SNHLY and CDR2 FYNNEI come from the germline V gene. The CDR3 runs 14 residues. With V trimmed by 4 bases and J by 7 bases, 7 bases remained unmatched.

There are many counts of this clonotype. The chain employs TRBV24-1 and TRBJ2-3; D ambiguous. Trimming shortened V by 1 base and J by 5 bases, and 6 bases separated the two germline ends. Germline V gives CDR1 KGHDR, CDR2 SFDVKD. The CDR3 runs 13 residues. The DNA for the CDR3 is TGTGCCACCAGTGATTTTCCGCAAGATACGCAGTATTTT. It codes for CATSDFPQDTQYF.

Regarding this clonotype: Without the conserved terminal phenylalanine or tryptophan, this CDR3 likely stems from a read error. The DNA is omitted, as the CDR3 cannot be located on it reliably, and the CDR3 follows TCRdb's listing. The chain joins TRBV7-3 to TRBJ2-7; the D segment call TRBD2 is taken from the table without a DNA check. From germline, CDR1 is SGHTA and CDR2 FQGTGA. The CDR3 spans 8 residues, counting both ends. CDR3 in amino acids: CVSSPSGA.

This clonotype has at least ten counts. The chain is built from TRBV6-5 and TRBJ2-3; no clear D gene. V dropped 5 bases and J dropped 4 bases, with 10 bases sitting between them. The CDR3 length is 13 residues. CDR1 and CDR2 (germline): MNHEY, SVGAGI. For the CDR3, the DNA is TGTGCCAGCAGTCAAACTCGGGCAGATACGCAGTATTTT. Amino acids: CASSQTRADTQYF.

This clonotype was seen many times. The V call is TRBV3-1, the J call TRBJ1-2, with D unresolved. Germline V gene data show CDR1 as LGHDT and CDR2 as YNNKEL (reference sequence). V lost 4 bases and J lost 4, with 10 bases in between. The CDR3 length is 13 residues. CDR3 in amino acids: CASSPTEPYGYTF. DNA of the CDR3: TGTGCCAGCAGCCCCACAGAGCCCTATGGCTACACCTTC.

This chain uses TRBV25-1 with TRBJ1-1; D is unresolved. V was trimmed by 6 bases and J by 3 bases, leaving 8 bases between them. The CDR3 sequence is 12 residues long. The germline CDR1 and CDR2 sequences are MGHDK and SYGVNS. The DNA for the CDR3 is TGTGCCAGCAGGGACCTAGACACTGAAGCTTTCTTT. This translates into CASRDLDTEAFF. The full variable domain, its missing parts supplied by reference TRBV25-1 and TRBJ1-1, is EADIYQTPRYLVIGTGKKITLECSQTMGHDKMYWYQQDPGMELHLIHYSYGVNSTEKGDLSSESTVSRIRTEHFPLTLESARPSHTSQYLCASRDLDTEAFFGQGTRLTVV.

The rearrangement joins TRBV2 to TRBJ2-1, with TRBD1 matching 8 bases. Germline V gene lookup returns CDR1 SNHLY and CDR2 FYNNEI. J was trimmed by 9 bases and V by 6 bases; bases with no gene match: 7. The CDR3 sequence is 13 residues long. The CDR3 DNA is TGTGCCAGCAGATCCCAGGGGGCGGTTGAGCAGTTCTTC. Residues: CASRSQGAVEQFF.

This clonotype was counted a single time. The rearrangement uses TRBV9 and TRBJ1-2; D not certain. The germline gives CDR1 SGDLS, CDR2 YYNGEE. V gave up 6 bases and J gave up 0 bases, with 9 bases separating them. This CDR3 spans 13 amino acids. CDR3 nucleotide sequence: TGTGCCAGCAAGGAGAAGACTAACTATGGCTACACCTTC. This encodes CASKEKTNYGYTF.

This clonotype was found once. The conserved closing phenylalanine or tryptophan is absent in this CDR3, likely reflecting a read error. This chain links TRBV7-2 with TRBJ2-7; weak D call: TRBD2 (6 bases). This CDR3 spans 14 amino acids. From germline, CDR1 is SGHTA and CDR2 FQGNSA. This chain's CDR3 is CASSHGGDLYEQYL. The CDR3 DNA is TGCGCCAGCAGCCACGGGGGTGACCTCTACGAGCAGTACCTC.

Remarks on this clonotype: This clone may be a read error of a much larger clone one base away. This rearrangement joins TRBV11-3 to TRBJ1-2; D is undetermined. Germline CDR1 and CDR2: SGHNT and YENEEA. The CDR3 has 12 residues. The CDR3 DNA sequence: TGTGCCAGCAGCTTAGAGAACTATGGCTGCACCTTC. Translated: CASSLENYGCTF.

The V call is TRBV2, the J call TRBJ2-7, with TRBD1 matching 12 bases. The CDR3 runs 15 residues. Germline lookup yields CDR1 SNHLY and CDR2 FYNNEI. Germline trimming cut 6 bases from V and 5 bases from J; bases unmatched to any gene: 8. CDR3 loop: CASSPGTGGSDEQYV. CDR3 DNA sequence: TGTGCCAGCAGCCCCGGGACAGGGGGCAGCGACGAGCAGTACGTC.

Concerning this clonotype: A clone one base away is much larger, so this may be a read error. The conserved final phenylalanine or tryptophan is absent from the CDR3, which likely points to a read error. The chain links TRBV6-1 to TRBJ1-2, with D hard to call. Trimming took off 5 bases at V and 2 bases at J, with 3 bases between the two ends. The CDR3 is 11 amino acids. Germline V lookup: CDR1 MNHNS, CDR2 SASEGT. As DNA, the CDR3 is TGTGCCAGCAGTCCGAACTATGGCTACACCCTC. Amino acids: CASSPNYGYTL.

This clonotype was recorded at least ten times. The V and J genes are TRBV6-5 and TRBJ2-5; possibly TRBD1 or TRBD2 for D (5 bases each). The length of the CDR3 is 13 residues. The germline gives CDR1 MNHEY, CDR2 SVGAGI. Trimming removed 2 bases at V and 7 bases at J, with 11 bases between. CDR3 region: CASSYGVGGTQYF. Here the CDR3 DNA reads TGTGCCAGCAGTTACGGGGTTGGGGGGACCCAGTACTTC.

As to this clonotype: This may be a read error: a much more frequent sequence differs by one nucleotide. This chain joins TRBV12-3 or TRBV12-4 and TRBJ1-2, with 9 bases lining up with TRBD1. The length of the CDR3 is 15 residues. In nucleotides, the CDR3 is TGTGACAGCAGCCAATACTCGACAGGGGGCTATGGCTACACCTTC. This translates into CDSSQYSTGGYGYTF.

This clonotype showed up many times. The chain couples TRBV27 to TRBJ2-7, with 7 bases identical to TRBD2. CDR1 is MNHEY and CDR2 is SMNVEV in the germline V gene (reference sequence). CDR3 length equals 15 residues. V shed 4 bases and J 4 bases; nucleotides not matched to a gene: 10. CDR3 residues: CASSSGEGGKYEQYF. CDR3 sequence (DNA): TGTGCCAGCAGTTCCGGGGAGGGAGGGAAGTACGAGCAGTACTTC.

This clonotype was found a few times. A clone one base away is much larger, so this may be a read error. V and J are TRBV12-5 and TRBJ2-3; 9 positions agree with TRBD2. CDR1 and CDR2 (germline): LGHNT, FRNRAP. This CDR3 has 14 amino acids. The CDR3 sequence: CTSGPGLAPTTQYF. CDR3 coding DNA: TGTACTAGTGGCCCGGGACTAGCACCTACTACGCAGTATTTT.

The rearrangement joins TRBV12-3 or TRBV12-4 to TRBJ1-2, with 9 bases aligning to TRBD1. The CDR3 extends over 15 amino acids. V lost 1 base to trimming and J lost 5 bases; unmatched junction nucleotides: 5. The CDR3 sequence: CASSLGTGALYGYTF. CDR3 nucleotides: TGTGCCAGCAGTTTAGGGACAGGGGCTCTGTATGGCTACACCTTC.

The chain employs TRBV5-8 and TRBJ2-7; 16 bases align to TRBD2. The CDR3 is 15 amino acids. Germline CDR1 and CDR2: SGHTS and YDEGEE. The junction had 4 bases not matched to a gene; V was cut back by 4 bases and J by 6 bases. The CDR3 DNA follows: TGTGCCAGCAGCCCGGGACTAGCGGGGGGGCGCGAGCAGTACTTC. This codes for CASSPGLAGGREQYF.

V usage is TRBV29-1 and J usage is TRBJ2-5; D perhaps matches TRBD1 (5 bases). Germline CDR1 SQVTM, CDR2 ANQGSEA. Trimming took off 7 bases at V and 6 bases at J, with 9 bases between the two ends. This CDR3 region has 10 residues. The CDR3 sequence is CSGKGKTQYF. DNA for the CDR3: TGCAGCGGAAAGGGGAAGACCCAGTACTTC.

CDR3 nucleotide sequence: TGTGCCAGCAGCTCCATTGGGACACAAGAGACCCAGTACTTC. It translates to CASSSIGTQETQYF. V is TRBV7-2 and J is TRBJ2-5; a possible D gene is TRBD1 (6 bases). V lost 4 bases, J lost 2 bases, and 11 bases lay in between. The CDR3 loop spans 14 amino acids. Per germline, CDR1 SGHTA and CDR2 FQGNSA.

This clonotype was counted many times. The rearrangement joins TRBV20-1 to TRBJ2-5, with D hard to call. This CDR3 contains 13 residues. The V end lost 6 bases, the J end lost 0 bases, and 11 bases lay between the germline ends. Per germline, CDR1 DFQATT and CDR2 SNEGSKA (reference sequence). CDR3 sequence (DNA): TGCAGTGCGTTCGGACGGAACCAAGAGACCCAGTACTTC. This encodes CSAFGRNQETQYF.

This clonotype has at least ten counts. This sequence joins TRBV6-1 and TRBJ1-1; 9 bases agree with TRBD1. Germline V gene data show CDR1 as MNHNS and CDR2 as SASEGT. With V trimmed by 6 bases and J by 5 bases, 10 bases remained unmatched. This CDR3 contains 15 residues. The CDR3: CASRRTGVRLTEAFF. The CDR3 nucleotides are TGTGCCAGCAGAAGGACAGGGGTTCGGTTGACTGAAGCTTTCTTT.

This clonotype was counted many times. V gene TRBV5-5 combines with J gene TRBJ1-2; the D is unclear. CDR3 length: 15 residues. Trimming took off 1 base at V and 0 bases at J, with 10 bases between the two ends. Germline V gene sequence: CDR1 SGHKS, CDR2 YYEKEE (reference sequence). CDR3: CASSLWQASNYGYTF. The CDR3 coding sequence is TGTGCCAGCAGCTTGTGGCAGGCCTCTAACTATGGCTACACCTTC.